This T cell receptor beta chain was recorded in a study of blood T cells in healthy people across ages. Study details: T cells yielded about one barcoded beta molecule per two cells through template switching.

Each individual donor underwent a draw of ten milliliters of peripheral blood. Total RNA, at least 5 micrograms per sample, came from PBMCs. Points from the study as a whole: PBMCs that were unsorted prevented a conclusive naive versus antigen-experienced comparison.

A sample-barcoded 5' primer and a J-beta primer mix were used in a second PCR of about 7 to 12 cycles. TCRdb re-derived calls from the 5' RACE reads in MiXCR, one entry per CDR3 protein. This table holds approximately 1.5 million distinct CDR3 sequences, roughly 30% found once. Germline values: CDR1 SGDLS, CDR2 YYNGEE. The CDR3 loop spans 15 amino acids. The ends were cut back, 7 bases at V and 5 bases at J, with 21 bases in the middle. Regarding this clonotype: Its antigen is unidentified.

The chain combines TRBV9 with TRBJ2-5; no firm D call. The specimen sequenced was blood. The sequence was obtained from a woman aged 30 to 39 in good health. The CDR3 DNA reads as TGTGCCAGCGGTTCACACGGCCAAATGGGGGAGACCCAGTACTTC. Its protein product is CASGSHGQMGETQYF.